The following is a T cell receptor (beta chain) sequence with its context. The antigen is undetermined. Using triplicate sorts, 300,000 cells were collected each time from every CD8+ T cell subset. Cells classed as naive CD8+ T cells were CD45RO-CCR7+CD27+CD95-. This sample is drawn from a study of CXCR3-negative and CXCR3-positive naive CD8 T cells. On the study more broadly: Summed over all libraries, TRB reads came to 110 million to 150 million, with about 1.5 +/- 0.3 million per library. Study findings and constraints: TRB CDR3s of CXCR3-positive naive cells were more hydrophobic than those of CXCR3-negative naive cells.

CDR1 and CDR2 from the germline V gene are SGDLS and YYNGEE. The CDR3 totals 14 residues. The libraries of TRB cDNA were prepared using 5' RACE with UMI labels. Reprocessing the 5' RACE reads, TCRdb reports a single entry for every CDR3 protein and omits DNA. The clone table shows about 84,000 distinct CDR3 sequences, with the ten largest holding about 0.62%. Sequencing input: naive CXCR3+ CD8+ T cells from blood. Subset here: CD45RO-CCR7+CD27+CD95- naive CD8+ T cells expressing CXCR3 (TNR3+). V and J are TRBV9 and TRBJ2-7. This sequence originates from a human donor in good health. Some clones in this sample may be carry-over from other donors' samples. Here the CDR3 reads CASSVAGYDNEQYF.